This T cell receptor beta chain was obtained from a study of molecular identifiers for immune sequencing clone quantification. Generation of bulk TCR libraries relied on previously described methods and listed TCR primers. TCRdb re-derived calls from the PCR reads in MiXCR, one entry per CDR3 protein. Of approximately 500,000 distinct CDR3 sequences in the sample, about 22% were seen once. With 1 base clipped from V and 7 bases from J, the junction kept 6 bases outside the gene matches. The CDR3 is made up of 13 amino acids. CDR1 GTSNPN and CDR2 SVGIG come from the germline V gene (reference sequence).

The sample comprised naive CD8+ T cells from blood, with Jurkat cell RNA spiked in. Subset reported: FACS-sorted CD8+CD4-CCR7+CD45RA+ naive T cells. The chain carries TRBV30 and TRBJ1-1; TRBD1 matches 7 bases. This clonotype originated in a human donor in good health. Some libraries in this study had Jurkat cell RNA spiked in. The CDR3 nucleotides are TGTGCCTGGAGTGCAGGGGGAAGGGGTGAAGCTTTCTTT. Protein sequence: CAWSAGGRGEAFF. Full variable domain (outside the CDR3, taken from reference TRBV30 and TRBJ1-1): SQTIHQWPATLVQPVGSPLSLECTVEGTSNPNLYWYRQAAGRGLQLLFYSVGIGQISSEVPQNLSASRPQDRQFILSSKKLLLSDSGFYLCAWSAGGRGEAFFGQGTRLTVV.